The T cell receptor beta chain described here comes from a study of T cells in localized non-small cell lung cancer. General study findings and limits: Tumor samples were not multi-region, leaving intratumor heterogeneity unexcluded. Uninvolved adjacent lung showed peak T cell clonality, exceeding tumor.

Clones were read by immunoSEQ multiplex PCR, and TCRdb kept only the in-frame ones, dropping some. The table lists over 15,000 clones, approximately 91% of them singletons, with less than 3% in the top ten. With respect to this clone: What it recognizes is unknown.

The clonotype was recovered from a woman aged 40 to 75 with stage I lung adenocarcinoma. The sample was peripheral blood, taken before any cancer treatment.

The CDR3 DNA sequence: TGCGCCAGCAGTGAGAGCCTAGCGAGCTCCTACAATGAGCAGTTCTTC. Its translation is CASSESLASSYNEQFF. The genes are TRBV10-1 and TRBJ2-1; possibly TRBD2 for D (6 bases). CDR1 WNHNN and CDR2 SYGVQD come from the germline V gene (reference sequence). CDR3 length: 16 residues. With 2 bases removed from V and 0 bases from J, the gap between germline ends came to 11 bases.